The rows below give T cell receptor beta chains drawn from one sample of a study of early T cells in non-severe SARS-CoV-2 infection. TCRdb used MiXCR to reprocess the 5' RACE reads, holding one entry per CDR3 protein. The repertoire holds some 28,000 distinct CDR3 sequences, with around 6% as singletons. Specimen: whole blood. Receptors were obtained from an adult who was a healthcare worker with PCR-confirmed SARS-CoV-2 infection or an uninfected control (not recorded which). CDR3s include the opening cysteine and the closing phenylalanine or tryptophan. D genes are given only for firm matches. The size field is filled for only some rows; it gives once, few, many or a size class.

cdr3_aa	j_call	v_call	clone_size	d_call
CAIRPGLTNEKLFF	TRBJ1-4	TRBV10-3	many	-
CASRVGTGRGSNQPQHF	TRBJ1-5	TRBV6-1	many	TRBD1
CASSLGGVSPRDEQFF	TRBJ2-1	TRBV5-1	few	-
CACRGQTNYGYTF	TRBJ1-2	TRBV6-5	-	-
CASSLAGHGTEAFF	TRBJ1-1	TRBV7-2	few	-
CASSLQGSEKAFF	TRBJ1-1	TRBV27	many	-
CASSEVVSGGSTDTQYF	TRBJ2-3	TRBV6-1	many	TRBD2
CASSYNEQETQYF	TRBJ2-5	TRBV6-6	many	-
CASSPGQVPSYEQYF	TRBJ2-7	TRBV19	many	TRBD1
CASSLAREGLAKNIQYF	TRBJ2-4	TRBV7-9	medium-sized	-
CASSGNRAMNTEAFF	TRBJ1-1	TRBV2	many	-